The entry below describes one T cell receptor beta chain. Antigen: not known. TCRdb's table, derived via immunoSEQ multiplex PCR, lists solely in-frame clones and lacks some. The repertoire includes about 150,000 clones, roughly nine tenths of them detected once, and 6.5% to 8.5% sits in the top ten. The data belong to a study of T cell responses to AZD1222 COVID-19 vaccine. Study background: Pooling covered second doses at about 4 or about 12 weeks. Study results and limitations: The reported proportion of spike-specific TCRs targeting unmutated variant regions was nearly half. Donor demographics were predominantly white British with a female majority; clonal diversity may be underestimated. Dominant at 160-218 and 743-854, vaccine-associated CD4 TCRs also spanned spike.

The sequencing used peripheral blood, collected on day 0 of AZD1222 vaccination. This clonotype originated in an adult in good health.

Written as DNA, the CDR3 is TGCGCCAGCAGTGTAGGGGAGACAGGGGGGGATAGAAATCAGCCCCAGCATTTT. Amino acid sequence: CASSVGETGGDRNQPQHF. The chain has TRBV10-1 and TRBJ1-5; 9 nucleotides match TRBD1. The CDR3 is 18 amino acids. Trimming at V came to 4 bases and at J to 4 bases, leaving 14 bases not matched to a gene. Per the germline V gene, CDR1 is WNHNN and CDR2 is SYGVQD (reference sequence).